This T cell receptor beta chain was captured by sequencing in a study of T cell changes during pregnancy in multiple sclerosis. The germline CDR1 and CDR2 sequences are SGHRS and YFSETQ. The V and J ends lost 2 bases and 1 base respectively, with 15 bases between them. This CDR3 is built from 16 residues. The data were produced by immunoSEQ multiplex PCR, yet TCRdb's version contains in-frame clones alone and is incomplete. Among approximately 71,000 clones listed, roughly 92% were seen once. The clonotype comes from a female donor with multiple sclerosis, enrolled in a pregnancy study. The chain recombines TRBV5-1 with TRBJ1-1, with D hard to call. Sequenced here: peripheral blood, sampled in the third trimester of pregnancy. Here the CDR3 DNA reads TGCGCCAGCAGCTTCACGAGGCCTCGAGAGAACACTGAAGCTTTCTTT. This gives the protein CASSFTRPRENTEAFF.